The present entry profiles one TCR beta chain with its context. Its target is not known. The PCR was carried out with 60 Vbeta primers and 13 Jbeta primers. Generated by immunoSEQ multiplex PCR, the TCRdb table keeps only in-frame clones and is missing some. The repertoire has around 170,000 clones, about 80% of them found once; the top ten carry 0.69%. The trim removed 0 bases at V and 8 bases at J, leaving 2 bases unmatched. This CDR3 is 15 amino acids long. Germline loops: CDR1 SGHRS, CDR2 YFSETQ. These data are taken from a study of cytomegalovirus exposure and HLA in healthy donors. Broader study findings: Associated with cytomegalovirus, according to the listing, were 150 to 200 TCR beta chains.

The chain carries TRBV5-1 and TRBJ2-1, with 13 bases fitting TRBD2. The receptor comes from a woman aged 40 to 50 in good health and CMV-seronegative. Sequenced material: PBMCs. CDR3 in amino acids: CASSLELAGGDEQFF. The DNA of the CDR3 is TGCGCCAGCAGCTTGGAACTAGCGGGAGGGGATGAGCAGTTCTTC.